The clone carrying this T cell receptor beta chain was picked up one time. Terminally differentiated effector memory CD45RA+ cells were excluded by CCR7 positive selection of CD45RO-negative cells. This CDR3 is built from 14 residues. The germline gives CDR1 WSHSY, CDR2 SAAADI. Between the trimmed V and J ends, which lost 2 bases and 3 bases, there was a span of 10 bases. The data were produced by immunoSEQ multiplex PCR, yet TCRdb's version contains in-frame clones alone and is incomplete. The table lists some 1,900,000 clones, about 94% of them singletons, with 0.95% to 1.5% in the top ten. This record belongs to a study of shared clonotypes between healthy human individuals.

This clonotype was sampled from a man aged 18 to 29 in good health. The sequenced sample consisted of naive CD8+ T cells sorted from blood. The chain carries TRBV10-2 and TRBJ1-2; D is possibly TRBD1 (6 bases). CDR3 sequence reads: CASSETGFDYGYTF. The CDR3 region has the DNA TGCGCCAGCAGTGAGACAGGGTTCGACTATGGCTACACCTTC.